This TCR beta chain was sequenced for a study of beta chain features in type 1 diabetes. Study results and caveats: Researchers report that Type 1 diabetes patients had moderately but significantly shorter TCRB CDR3s across all four CD4+ subsets. Naive, central memory and regulatory TCRB repertoires appeared more similar among patients than healthy donors.

The study reverse transcribed the entire isolated RNA, so it sequenced expressed TCRB transcripts. An average approximately 4 million reads came from naive, central memory and regulatory T cell samples. Measured with immunoSEQ multiplex PCR; TCRdb has only the in-frame clones, and not every one. The data hold a few hundred thousand clones, with 9.6% observed a single time. Trimming took 5 bases from V and 0 from J, leaving 11 bases between them. The CDR3 is made up of 15 amino acids. The germline CDR1 and CDR2 sequences are SQVTM and ANQGSEA. Populations obtained by sorting all exceeded 95% purity. This clone has a count of ten or more. Its antigen is not known.

The receptor was derived from a man aged 30-40 years with type 1 diabetes. The source material was central memory CD4+ T cells from blood. The rearrangement links TRBV29-1 to TRBJ2-6, with D uncertain. The CDR3 sequence is CSVKRWGSGANVLTF. The DNA of the CDR3 is TGCAGCGTTAAGAGGTGGGGCTCTGGGGCCAACGTCCTGACTTTC.